This TCR beta chain is from a study of blood T cell repertoires in COVID-19. In the authors' methods: Estimation of nucleated cell counts relied on the amplification of reference gene primers. Assay: immunoSEQ multiplex PCR; the TCRdb copy retains only in-frame clones and omits some. V and J calls and clone size are as listed in that table; D and trimming were resolved from the DNA. Here the sample spans roughly 39,000 clones, approximately 89% being singletons. The ends lost 8 bases at V and 5 bases at J; junction bases unmatched: 17. Germline-derived CDR1 and CDR2 are SGHTA and FQGTGA. The CDR3 is made up of 16 amino acids.

This receptor was identified in a man between 60 and 75 years old with acute or convalescent COVID-19. Material for sequencing was peripheral blood. This rearrangement joins TRBV7-3 to TRBJ2-7; 8 bases map to TRBD2. CDR3 protein: CASAKSPGLGTNEQYF. CDR3 DNA sequence: TGTGCCAGCGCCAAATCTCCGGGACTAGGCACCAACGAGCAGTACTTC.